The clone carrying this T cell receptor beta chain was seen only a few times. Its antigen is currently unknown. These data originate in a study of PD-L1 blockade in urothelial cancer. Study-wide context: Analysis of the blood was performed 3 weeks (second dose) and 6 weeks after treatment start. Study observations and caveats: Durable-benefit patients expanded tumor-associated blood clones more at 3 weeks.

The table came from immunoSEQ multiplex PCR; TCRdb's copy has only in-frame clones and leaves some out. The repertoire holds approximately 58,000 clones, with around 80% as singletons. The material sequenced was PBMCs, taken around atezolizumab (anti-PD-L1) treatment. The receptor's source is a man aged 65 to 85 with urothelial cancer.

The CDR3 here is CASSRDSSYEQYF. The CDR3, as DNA: TGTGCCAGTAGTAGGGACAGCTCCTACGAGCAGTACTTC. The V and J genes are TRBV19 and TRBJ2-7; 7 bases map to TRBD1. Losses at the gene ends were 4 bases for V and 0 bases for J; bases not matched to a gene: 0. Germline V gene sequence: CDR1 LNHDA, CDR2 SQIVND (reference sequence). This CDR3 contains 13 residues.